This record concerns one T cell receptor (beta chain) sequence. Antigen: not known. This sample was included in a study of Ad26.COV2.S vaccination and SARS-CoV-2 variants. Study context: Donor was in the COV1001 Ad26.COV2.S trial arm.

This sample's treatment: roughly 18 received Ad26.COV2.S at low or high dose, single or two shots; about 5 received placebo; per-sample allocation not given. Sample collection was performed on day 63 after the first vaccine or placebo injection. The study used a vaccine consisting of an Ad26 vector that expressed Wuhan-strain SARS-CoV-2 spike. Regarding the study as a whole: It is possible that the TCR breadth and depth analyses underestimated the total T cell responses.

Produced via immunoSEQ multiplex PCR; TCRdb's table is partial and in-frame only. The sample lists over 400,000 clones; 80% to 95% were seen once. This CDR3 spans 21 amino acids. CDR1 is LGHNA and CDR2 is YSLEER in the germline V gene. J gave up 0 bases and V 4 bases, and 19 bases lay outside the gene matches. The sample consisted of peripheral blood, taken in a trial of Ad26.COV2.S vaccine versus placebo. The genes are TRBV4-3 and TRBJ2-1, with TRBD2 matching over 9 bases. The origin of this receptor is a person aged 18-65 years who received the Ad26.COV2.S COVID-19 vaccine or a placebo. The CDR3 DNA is TGCGCCAGCAGCCGGGACGCGGGGGGGGTAGGGGTATTCAGCTCCTACAATGAGCAGTTCTTC. Protein sequence: CASSRDAGGVGVFSSYNEQFF.